The clone carrying this T cell receptor (beta chain) was recorded many times. TCRdb fed the RACE reads into MiXCR, producing one record per CDR3 protein. The sample contains tens of thousands of distinct CDR3 sequences, 9.8% of which appear only once. Time point of the sample: patch test 1, 2 weeks after DPC sensitization. Noted treatment: therapeutic diphenylcyclopropenone sensitization with weekly scalp DPC. The sample is drawn from a study of human T cells and chemical hapten exposure. The CDR3 is made up of 14 amino acids. Trimming stripped 5 bases from V and 10 bases from J, with 19 bases between. Germline V CDR1 and CDR2: SGHAT, FQNNGV.

The chain couples TRBV11-2 to TRBJ2-3; a weak D match, TRBD2 (6 bases). The input for sequencing was whole blood, taken in connection with sensitization to the hapten diphenylcyclopropenone (DPC). The TCR originated in a woman aged 40 to 50 with alopecia areata. Some clones in this sample may be carry-over from other donors' samples. The CDR3 sequence is CASSLATGSEAQYF. CDR3 in DNA: TGTGCCAGCAGCCTAGCGACTGGCTCGGAAGCGCAGTATTTT.